The sequence of this T cell receptor beta chain was determined in a study of T-cell reconstitution after alpha-beta-depleted transplantation in children. Study results and caveats: In patients about two months after transplant, alpha-beta T cells reportedly arose from several hundred expanded graft clones.

Preparation of the TCRbeta library involved a method that used unique molecular identifiers. TCRdb recomputed calls from the PCR reads with MiXCR, one row per CDR3 protein. Seen here are 300,000 to 400,000 distinct CDR3 sequences, around 15% observed once, and the top ten hold roughly two fifths. The CDR3 spans 14 residues. Germline CDR1 reads SGHRS; CDR2 reads YFSETQ. V lost 0 bases, J lost 4 bases, and 11 bases lay in between. This clonotype was seen ten or more times. Its antigen is unidentified. The J gene is TRBJ2-7, the V gene TRBV5-1; D may be TRBD2 (5 bases). The clonotype originates from a male patient aged 2 to 10 who had a stem cell transplant for acute lymphoblastic leukemia, so the T cells may come from the graft donor. Sequenced here: PBMCs, mostly from graft donor cells, sampled 360 days after TCRalphabeta/CD19-depleted stem cell transplant. The CDR3 here is CASSLELEGYEQYF. CDR3 sequence (DNA): TGCGCCAGCAGCTTGGAACTAGAAGGGTACGAGCAGTACTTC.